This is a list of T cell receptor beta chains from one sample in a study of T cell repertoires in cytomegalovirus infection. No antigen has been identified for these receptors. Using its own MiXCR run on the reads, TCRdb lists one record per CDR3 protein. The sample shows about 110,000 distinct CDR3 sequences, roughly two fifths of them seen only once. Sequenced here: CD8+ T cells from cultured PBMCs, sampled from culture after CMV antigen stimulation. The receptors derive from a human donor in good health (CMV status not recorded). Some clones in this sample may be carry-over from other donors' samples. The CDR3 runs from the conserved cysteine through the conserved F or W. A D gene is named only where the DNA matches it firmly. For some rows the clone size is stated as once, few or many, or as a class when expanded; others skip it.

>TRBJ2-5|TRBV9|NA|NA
TGTGCCAGCAGCGTAGGAGGCCAGGGGATAGGAGAGACCCAGTACTTC
CASSVGGQGIGETQYF
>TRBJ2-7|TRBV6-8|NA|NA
TGTGCCAGCAGTTACTCCCCAGGAAGCTCCTACGAGCAGTACTTC
CASSYSPGSSYEQYF
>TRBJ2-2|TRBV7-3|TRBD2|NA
TGTGCCAGCAGCTGGGGACTACAGAACACCGGGGAGCTGTTTTTT
CASSWGLQNTGELFF
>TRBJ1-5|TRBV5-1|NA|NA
TGCGCCAGCAGCTTGACAGGTCCAAATCAGTCCCAGCATTTT
CASSLTGPNQSQHF
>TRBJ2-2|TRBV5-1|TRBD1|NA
TGCGCCAGCAGCTTGAGGGGACAGCACCACGACACCGGGGAGCTGTTTTTT
CASSLRGQHHDTGELFF
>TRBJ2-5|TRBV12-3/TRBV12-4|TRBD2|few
TGTGCCAGCAGGAGCAGCGGGGGGGCTCAAGAGACCCAGTACTTC
CASRSSGGAQETQYF
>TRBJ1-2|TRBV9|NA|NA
TGTGCCAGCGGCTTGGATAACTATGGCTACACCTTC
CASGLDNYGYTF
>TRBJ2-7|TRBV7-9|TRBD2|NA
TGTGCCAGCAGCGTACGCACAGCGGGGGTTTCCTACGAGCAGTACTTC
CASSVRTAGVSYEQYF
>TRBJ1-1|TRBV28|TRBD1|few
TGTGCCAGCAGTTATGTCCCGGGACAGGGACTGGTGAATGAAGCTTTCTTT
CASSYVPGQGLVNEAFF
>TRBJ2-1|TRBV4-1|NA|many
TGCGCCAGCAGCCCCCTACCCCAGGTCTCCTACAATGAGCAGTTCTTC
CASSPLPQVSYNEQFF
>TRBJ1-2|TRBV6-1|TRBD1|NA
TGTGCCAGCAGGGATGACCCGACAGGGGGCAACTATGGCTACACCTTC
CASRDDPTGGNYGYTF
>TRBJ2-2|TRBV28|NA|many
TGTGCCAGCACCCGTTATGGGTTCAAATCGACCGGGGAGCTGTTTTTT
CASTRYGFKSTGELFF
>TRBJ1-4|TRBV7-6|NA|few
TGTGCCAGCAGCTTAGCGGACAATGAAAAACTGTTTTTT
CASSLADNEKLFF
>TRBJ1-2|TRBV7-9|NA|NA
TGTGCCAGCAGCTCACTACCCGACGAACCTAACTATGGCTACACCTTC
CASSSLPDEPNYGYTF
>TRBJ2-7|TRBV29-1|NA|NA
TGCAGCGTGCGGGACAACACCTACGAGCAGTACTTC
CSVRDNTYEQYF
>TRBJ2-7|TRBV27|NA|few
TGTGCCAGCAGTTTAGGCTCCCCCGACAGTCCCTACGAGCAGTACTTC
CASSLGSPDSPYEQYF
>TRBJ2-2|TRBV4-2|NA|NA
TGTGCCAGCAAGGAGATTAGCGGGGAGCTGTTTTTT
CASKEISGELFF
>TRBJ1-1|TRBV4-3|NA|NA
TGCGCCAGCAGCCTGACAGAGGCCACTGAAGCTTTCTTT
CASSLTEATEAFF
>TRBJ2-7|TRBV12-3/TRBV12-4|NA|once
TGTGCCAGCACCCCCCTCGGAGGGGCTATTGACGAGCAGTACTTC
CASTPLGGAIDEQYF
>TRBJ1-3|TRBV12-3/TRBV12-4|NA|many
TGTGCCAGCAGTTTTGGTCCCTCTGGAAACACCATATATTTT
CASSFGPSGNTIYF
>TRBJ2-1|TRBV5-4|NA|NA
TGTGCCAGCACCCCAAGTCCCTCTCCGGTCTCCTACAATGAGCAGTTCTTC
CASTPSPSPVSYNEQFF
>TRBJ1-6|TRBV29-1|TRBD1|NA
TGCAGCGTTGGGACAGGGACAGGATCACCCCTCCACTTT
CSVGTGTGSPLHF
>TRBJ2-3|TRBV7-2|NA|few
TGTGCCAGCAGCTCGGCCGGGACAAAGAGCACAGATACGCAGTATTTT
CASSSAGTKSTDTQYF
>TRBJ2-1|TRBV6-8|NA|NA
TGTGCCAGCAGTTACTCGATTAGGGGCTCCTACAATGAGCAGTTCTTC
CASSYSIRGSYNEQFF
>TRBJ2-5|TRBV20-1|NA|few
TGCAGTGCTAGGAGGGACTTACTTCAAGAGACCCAGTACTTC
CSARRDLLQETQYF
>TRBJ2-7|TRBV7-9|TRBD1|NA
TGTGCCAGCAGCTCATCCGGGACAGGGGAATACGAGCAGTACTTC
CASSSSGTGEYEQYF
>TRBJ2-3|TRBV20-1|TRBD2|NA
TGCAGTGCTACCAGGACTAGCGGGAGTACAGATACGCAGTATTTT
CSATRTSGSTDTQYF
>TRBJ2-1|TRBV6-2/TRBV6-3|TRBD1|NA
TGTGCCAGCAGTTACGGCACCGGGACAGGGGCCGATTCCGAGCAGTTCTTC
CASSYGTGTGADSEQFF
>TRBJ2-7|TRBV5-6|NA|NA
TGTGCCAGCAGCTTGGGAGGGGATTCCTACGAGCAGTACTTC
CASSLGGDSYEQYF
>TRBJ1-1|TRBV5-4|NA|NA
TGTGCCAGCAGCCCGGGGAGTGCGATCACTGAAGCTTTCTTT
CASSPGSAITEAFF
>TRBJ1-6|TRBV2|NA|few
TGTGCCAGCAGACTAGGTGGGGGAGTCCTTCAATCACCCCTCCACTTT
CASRLGGGVLQSPLHF
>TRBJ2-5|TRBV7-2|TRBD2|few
TGTGCCAGCAGCCCGGGACTACCGATCCAAGAGACCCAGTACTTC
CASSPGLPIQETQYF
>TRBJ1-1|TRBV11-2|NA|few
TGTGCCAGCAGCCCGATAATGCAGGCTGAAGCTTTCTTT
CASSPIMQAEAFF
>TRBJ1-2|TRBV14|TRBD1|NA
TGTGCCAGCAGCCAGGGGACAGGGTTTGGCTACACCTTC
CASSQGTGFGYTF
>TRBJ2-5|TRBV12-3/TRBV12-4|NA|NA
TGTGCCAGCAGTCAACCACAAGAGACCCAGTACTTC
CASSQPQETQYF
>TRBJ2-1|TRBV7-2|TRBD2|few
TGTGCCAGCAGTGAGGAGGCTAGCGGGGGGGCGGGTGAGCAGTTCTTC
CASSEEASGGAGEQFF
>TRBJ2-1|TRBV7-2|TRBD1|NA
TGTGCCAGCAGCCCGAACCCGGACAGGCTACCATACAATGAGCAGTTCTTC
CASSPNPDRLPYNEQFF
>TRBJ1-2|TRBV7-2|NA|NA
TGTGCCAGCAGCTTAGGGACGGTATATGGCTACACCTTC
CASSLGTVYGYTF
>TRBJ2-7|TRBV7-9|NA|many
TGTGCCAGCAGCTCAACCGTTTTAGCGGCTGGGAAAAGGCCATACGAGCAGTACTTC
CASSSTVLAAGKRPYEQYF
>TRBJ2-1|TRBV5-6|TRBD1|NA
TGTGCCAGCAGTCGCCCGAGACAGGGCTACAATGAGCAGTTCTTC
CASSRPRQGYNEQFF
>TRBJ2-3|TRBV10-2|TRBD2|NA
TGCGCCAGCAGCGAACTAGCGGCTAGCACAGATACGCAGTATTTT
CASSELAASTDTQYF
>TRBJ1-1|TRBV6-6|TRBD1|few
TGTGCCAGCAGTTCCCCTGACAGGGGGCAGAGCACTGAAGCTTTCTTT
CASSSPDRGQSTEAFF